The clone carrying this TCR beta chain appeared a single time. Antigen unknown. The CDR3 carries no conserved terminal phenylalanine or tryptophan, so it likely arises from a read error. This entry is derived from a study of breast tumors, draining lymph nodes, adjacent tissues. Study-wide results and limits: Compared with basal-like, luminal-like tumors shared significantly more repertoire with nontumor tissue.

The lymph nodes were axillary draining lymph nodes from breast cancer patients. Germline CDR1 is SGHTA and CDR2 is FQGTGA. This CDR3 has 17 amino acids. Each CDR3 protein gets one entry after TCRdb re-called the multiplex PCR reads with MiXCR. This sample carries around 170,000 distinct CDR3 sequences, roughly 30% of them seen once, and the ten largest clones take around 4.5%. The chain carries TRBV7-3 and TRBJ2-1; 10 bases line up with TRBD2. Sequencing was done on a sample of axillary lymph node tissue. The clonotype originates from a female donor with breast cancer. Some clones in this sample may be carry-over from other donors' samples. CDR3 sequence: CASSLLAGAPGYDEQFL. The CDR3 coding sequence is TGTGCCAGCAGCTTACTAGCGGGAGCGCCGGGCTACGATGAGCAGTTCCTC.